One and the same sample provided the 10 T cell receptor beta chains below, sequenced in a study of blood T cell repertoires in COVID-19. Profiling relied on immunoSEQ multiplex PCR, and the TCRdb table lists in-frame clones only, not all of them. The sample carries 130,000 or so clones, approximately 84% recorded once. What was sequenced was peripheral blood. Receptor source: an older woman with acute or convalescent COVID-19.

This clone was seen more than once but under ten times. The chain links TRBV2 to TRBJ2-2, with TRBD2 matching 9 bases. The CDR3 covers 15 residues. Unmatched junction bases numbered 10, after V lost 6 bases and J lost 8 bases. The germline V gene has CDR1 SNHLY and CDR2 FYNNEI. The CDR3 loop is CASRAVPGLAGELFF. CDR3 in DNA: TGTGCCAGCAGAGCCGTCCCGGGACTAGCAGGGGAGCTGTTTTTT. Full variable domain (rest looked up from reference TRBV2 and TRBJ2-2): EPEVTQTPSHQVTQMGQEVILRCVPISNHLYFYWYRQILGQKVEFLVSFYNNEISEKSEIFDDQFSVERPDGSNFTLKIRSTKLEDSAMYFCASRAVPGLAGELFFGEGSRLTVL.

V and J are TRBV30 and TRBJ1-1; no definite D call. The V gene lost 1 base and the J gene lost 4 bases, with 7 bases spanning the gap. Germline V gene data show CDR1 as GTSNPN and CDR2 as SVGIG (reference sequence). The CDR3 consists of 12 residues. The CDR3 here is CAWSETSTEAFF. In nucleotides, the CDR3 is TGTGCCTGGAGTGAAACCAGCACTGAAGCTTTCTTT.

Notes on this clone: Other DNA sequences in this specimen translate into the identical CDR3. The gene calls are TRBV18 and TRBJ2-5, with TRBD1 identical over 7 bases. V trimming: 3 bases; J trimming: 5 bases; junction bases outside the gene matches: 3. This CDR3 has 13 residues. Germline-derived CDR1 and CDR2 are KGHSH and LQKENI. The CDR3 sequence: CASSPRQGETQYF. For the CDR3, the DNA is TGTGCCAGCTCACCCCGACAGGGTGAGACCCAGTACTTC.

This chain connects TRBV6-4 to TRBJ1-2, with 8 bases that match TRBD1. The V gene end was trimmed by 6 bases and the J gene end by 6 bases; junction bases not matched to a gene: 15. Germline V lookup: CDR1 MRHNA, CDR2 SNTAGT. This CDR3 region has 16 residues. CDR3 in DNA: TGTGCCAGCAGAATCAGGGGGCGCCGATCTATAAATGGCTACACCTTC. The encoded protein is CASRIRGRRSINGYTF.

The chain has TRBV10-1 and TRBJ1-4; a possible D gene is TRBD1 (5 bases). The germline gives CDR1 WNHNN, CDR2 SYGVQD (reference sequence). The V gene lost 3 bases and the J gene lost 9 bases, with 14 bases spanning the gap. CDR3 length: 14 amino acids. CDR3 coding DNA: TGCGCCAGCAGTGAATCAGGGAGCGGGCAAAAACTGTTTTTT. It yields the protein CASSESGSGQKLFF.

The chain combines TRBV2 with TRBJ1-4; 7 nucleotides line up with TRBD1. J was trimmed by 2 bases and V by 8 bases; bases with no gene match: 2. The germline gives CDR1 SNHLY, CDR2 FYNNEI. There are 13 residues in the CDR3. This chain's CDR3 is CASRRGTNEKLFF. The CDR3 region has the DNA TGTGCCAGCCGCAGGGGGACTAATGAAAAACTGTTTTTT.

This chain links TRBV19 with TRBJ1-1; 9 bases map to TRBD1. The CDR3 spans 14 residues. Trimming at V came to 4 bases and at J to 6 bases, leaving 6 bases not matched to a gene. The germline gives CDR1 LNHDA, CDR2 SQIVND (reference sequence). The CDR3 DNA reads TGTGCCAGTAGTAGCACACAGGGGGCCGCTGAAGCTTTCTTT. Translated: CASSSTQGAAEAFF. Full variable domain (outside the CDR3, taken from reference TRBV19 and TRBJ1-1): DGGITQSPKYLFRKEGQNVTLSCEQNLNHDAMYWYRQDPGQGLRLIYYSQIVNDFQKGDIAEGYSVSREKKESFPLTVTSAQKNPTAFYLCASSSTQGAAEAFFGQGTRLTVV.

As for this clone: The same CDR3 can be traced to other DNA sequences in this sample. The chain has TRBV3-1 (or the pseudogene TRBV3-2) and TRBJ1-1; D not resolved. V was trimmed by 1 base and J by 2 bases, leaving 8 bases between them. Germline CDR1 LGHDT, CDR2 YNNKEL (reference sequence). This CDR3 spans 14 amino acids. CDR3 DNA sequence: TGTGCCAGCAGCCAAGTTGTGGCCAACACTGAAGCTTTCTTT. Its protein product is CASSQVVANTEAFF.

This chain connects TRBV25-1 to TRBJ1-5; 11 nucleotides match TRBD1. V was pared by 8 bases and J by 9 bases, with 15 bases of the junction left unmatched. Germline assignment: CDR1 MGHDK and CDR2 SYGVNS. The CDR3 is 16 amino acids. The CDR3 is CASPRDRGFLRGPQHF. CDR3 DNA sequence: TGTGCCAGCCCAAGGGACAGGGGGTTCCTACGGGGGCCCCAGCATTTT.

The chain uses TRBV29-1 and TRBJ1-1; D call uncertain. V gave up 5 bases and J gave up 4 bases, with 17 bases separating them. Germline V gene lookup returns CDR1 SQVTM and CDR2 ANQGSEA. CDR3 length: 14 residues. The CDR3 protein is CSVSYAVSGTEAFF. CDR3 DNA sequence: TGCAGCGTTTCGTATGCAGTCAGCGGCACTGAAGCTTTCTTT.